This T cell receptor beta chain was found in a study of OX40 agonist ivuxolimab in advanced cancers. At the level of the study: Prior checkpoint blockade (anti-PD-1, anti-PD-L1 or anti-CTLA-4) was permitted; 35% to 50% had it.

As for this clone: Its antigen is not known.

The CDR3 is made up of 13 amino acids. V lost 2 bases to trimming and J lost 2 bases, with 7 bases between them. CDR1 MNHNY and CDR2 SVGAGI come from the germline V gene (reference sequence). Here immunoSEQ multiplex PCR was the method, and the copy in TCRdb shows in-frame clones only, minus some. Of tens of thousands of clones in the sample, approximately 91% were seen once. Study conclusions and caveats: At 0.1 to 3.0 mg/kg, clonal expansion of CD4+ and CD8+ blood T cells had occurred by week 6. Antigen specificity remained undetermined for the expanded peripheral T cells.

Autoimmune disease history or systemic immunosuppression was exclusionary. The sequenced sample was CD4+ or CD8+ T cells sorted from blood, obtained in a trial of the OX40 agonist ivuxolimab. The TCR comes from an adult with an advanced solid tumor such as melanoma, head and neck, liver or kidney cancer. The chain joins TRBV6-6 to TRBJ2-7, with unresolved D. DNA for the CDR3: TGTGCCAGCAGTTACATGAGGACCTACGAGCAGTACTTC. The encoded protein is CASSYMRTYEQYF.